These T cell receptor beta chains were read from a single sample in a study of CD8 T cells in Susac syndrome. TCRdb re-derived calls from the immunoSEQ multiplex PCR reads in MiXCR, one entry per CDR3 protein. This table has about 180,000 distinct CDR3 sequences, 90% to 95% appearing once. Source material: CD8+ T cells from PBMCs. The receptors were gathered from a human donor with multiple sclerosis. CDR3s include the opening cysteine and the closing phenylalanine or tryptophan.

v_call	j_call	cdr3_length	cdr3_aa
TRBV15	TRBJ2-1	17	CATSRDRGSLGHNEQFF
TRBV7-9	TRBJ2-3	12	CASSRLQDTQYF
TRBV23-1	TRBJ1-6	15	CASSLMVDYNSPLHF
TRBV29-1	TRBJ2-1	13	CSVDPELYNEQFF
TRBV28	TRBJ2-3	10	CASRRDTQYF
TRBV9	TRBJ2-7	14	CASSVEDSAYEQYF
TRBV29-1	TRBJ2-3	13	CSARLESTDTQYF
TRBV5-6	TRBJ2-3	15	CASSLGWGHPDTQYF
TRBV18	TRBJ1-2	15	CASSELSGTIHGYTF
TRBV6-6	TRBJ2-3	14	CASKTGDPPDTQYF
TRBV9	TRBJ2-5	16	CASSGGGRHTFETQYF
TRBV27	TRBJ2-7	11	CATALGYEQYF
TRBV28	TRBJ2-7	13	CASSFSGTYEQYF
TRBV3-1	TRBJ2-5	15	CASSHTPGAQETQYF
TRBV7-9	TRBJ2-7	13	CASSPLGWYEQYF
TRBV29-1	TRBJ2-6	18	CSVVGQGIERSGANVLTF
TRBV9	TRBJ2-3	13	CASSSGGTDTQYF
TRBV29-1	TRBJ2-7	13	CSVVVLASYEQYF
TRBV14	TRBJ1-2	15	CASSQGLGNNYGYTF
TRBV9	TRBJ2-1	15	CASALGSSSYNEQFF
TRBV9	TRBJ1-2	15	CASSLGTEKAYGYTF
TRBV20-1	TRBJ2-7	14	CSAGDSGVLYEQYF
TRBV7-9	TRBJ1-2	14	CASSLAETNYGYTF
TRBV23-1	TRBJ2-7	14	CASSKAGTIYEQYF
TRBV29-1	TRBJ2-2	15	CSASEWTGNTGELFF
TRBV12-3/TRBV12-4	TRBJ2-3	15	CASRVTSGGADTQYF
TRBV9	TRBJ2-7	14	CASSGPGRSYEQYF
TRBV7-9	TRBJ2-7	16	CASSSGGRTEGYEQYF
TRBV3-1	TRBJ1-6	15	CASSQERGRGSPLHF
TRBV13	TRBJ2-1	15	CASSLRTSGRNEQFF
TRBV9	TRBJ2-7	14	CASSVLERSYEQYF
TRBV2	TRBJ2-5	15	CASSDVDRAGETQYF
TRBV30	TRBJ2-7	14	CAWSRTSGSYEQYF
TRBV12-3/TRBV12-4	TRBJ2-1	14	CASSLNSDRDEQFF
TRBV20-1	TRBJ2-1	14	CSASGTISYNEQFF
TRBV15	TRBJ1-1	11	CATSRDSEAFF
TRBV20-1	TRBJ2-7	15	CSARDEGGSSYEQYF
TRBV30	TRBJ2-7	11	CAWQETYEQYF
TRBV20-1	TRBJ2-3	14	CSARDTGKTDTQYF
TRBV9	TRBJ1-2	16	CASSLNPGQGLYGYTF
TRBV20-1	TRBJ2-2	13	CSARTADTGELFF
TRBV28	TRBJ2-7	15	CASSLVGPSPYEQYF
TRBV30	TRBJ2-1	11	CAWGTSHEQFF
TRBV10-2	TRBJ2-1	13	CASSESTGGEQFF
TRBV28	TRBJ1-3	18	CASSLLHTRTNSGNTIYF
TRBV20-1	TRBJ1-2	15	CSARDRSGTGYGYTF
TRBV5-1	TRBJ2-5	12	CASLGGSETQYF
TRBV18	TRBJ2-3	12	CASSQSTDTQYF
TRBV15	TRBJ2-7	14	CATSRGQGEYEQYF
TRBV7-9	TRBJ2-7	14	CASSLGNSEYEQYF
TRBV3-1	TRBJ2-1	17	CASSQALDRGPYNEQFF
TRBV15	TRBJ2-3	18	CATSRDLLVGGSTDTQYF
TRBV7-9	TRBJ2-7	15	CASRTGTGDVYEQYF
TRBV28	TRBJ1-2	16	CASSLGSSQANYGYTF
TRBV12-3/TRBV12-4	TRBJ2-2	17	CASSLEAGQVNTGELFF
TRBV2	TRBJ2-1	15	CASRELAGRYNEQFF
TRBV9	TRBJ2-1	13	CASSVYGFGEQFF
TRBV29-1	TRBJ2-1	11	CSVVDYNEQFF
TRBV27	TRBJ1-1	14	CASSWEQGGTEAFF
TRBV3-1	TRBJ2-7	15	CASSQAMSWTYEQYF